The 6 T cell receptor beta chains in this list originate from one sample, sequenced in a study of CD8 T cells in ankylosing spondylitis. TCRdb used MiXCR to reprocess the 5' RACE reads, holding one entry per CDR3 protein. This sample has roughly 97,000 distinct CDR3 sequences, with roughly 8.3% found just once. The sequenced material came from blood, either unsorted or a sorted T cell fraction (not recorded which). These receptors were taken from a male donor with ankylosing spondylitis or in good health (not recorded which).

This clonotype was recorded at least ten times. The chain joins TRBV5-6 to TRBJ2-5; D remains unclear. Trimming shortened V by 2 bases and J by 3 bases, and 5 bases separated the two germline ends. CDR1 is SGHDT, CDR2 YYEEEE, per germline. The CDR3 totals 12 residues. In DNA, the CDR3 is TGTGCCAGCAGCTTCCGGGAAGAGACCCAGTACTTC. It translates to CASSFREETQYF.

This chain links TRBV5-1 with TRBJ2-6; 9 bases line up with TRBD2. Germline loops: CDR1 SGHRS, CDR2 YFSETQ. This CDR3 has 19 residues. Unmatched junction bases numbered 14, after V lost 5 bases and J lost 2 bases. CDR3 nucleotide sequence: TGCGCCAGCAGTTCCGGGACTAGCCATGGATTGACTGGGGCCAACGTCCTGACTTTC. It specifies CASSSGTSHGLTGANVLTF. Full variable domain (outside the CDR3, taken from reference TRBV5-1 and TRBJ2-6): KAGVTQTPRYLIKTRGQQVTLSCSPISGHRSVSWYQQTPGQGLQFLFEYFSETQRNKGNFPGRFSGRQFSNSRSEMNVSTLELGDSALYLCASSSGTSHGLTGANVLTFGAGSRLTVL.

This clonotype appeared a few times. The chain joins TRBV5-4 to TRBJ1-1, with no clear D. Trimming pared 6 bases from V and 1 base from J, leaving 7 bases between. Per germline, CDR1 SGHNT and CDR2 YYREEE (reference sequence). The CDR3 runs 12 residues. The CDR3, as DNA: TGTGCCAGCACAACCAGGAACACTGAAGCTTTCTTT. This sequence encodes CASTTRNTEAFF.

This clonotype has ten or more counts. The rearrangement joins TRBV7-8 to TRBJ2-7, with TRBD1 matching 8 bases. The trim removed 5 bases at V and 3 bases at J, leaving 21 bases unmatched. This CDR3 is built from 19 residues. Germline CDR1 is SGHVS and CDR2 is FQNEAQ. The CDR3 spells CASSPLRASQGARDYEQYF. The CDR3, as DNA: TGTGCCAGCAGCCCGCTGAGGGCCTCTCAGGGGGCGAGGGACTACGAGCAGTACTTC. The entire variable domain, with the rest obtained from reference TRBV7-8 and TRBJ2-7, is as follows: GAGVSQSPRYKVAKRGQDVALRCDPISGHVSLFWYQQALGQGPEFLTYFQNEAQLDKSGLPSDRFFAERPEGSVSTLKIQRTQQEDSAVYLCASSPLRASQGARDYEQYFGPGTRLTVT.

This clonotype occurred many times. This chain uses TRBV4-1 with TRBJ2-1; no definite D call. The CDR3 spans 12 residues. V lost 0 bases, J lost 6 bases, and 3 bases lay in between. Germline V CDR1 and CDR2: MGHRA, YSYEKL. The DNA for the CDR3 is TGCGCCAGCAGCCAAGAGGGCAATGAGCAGTTCTTC. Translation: CASSQEGNEQFF.

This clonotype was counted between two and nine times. CDR3 in DNA: TGCGCCAGCAGCGGCCCCCTCAATCGAGAAAACAATCAGCCCCAGCATTTT. Its protein is CASSGPLNRENNQPQHF. The V and J genes are TRBV5-1 and TRBJ1-5, with D uncertain. This CDR3 comprises 17 residues. Germline CDR1 reads SGHRS; CDR2 reads YFSETQ. V dropped 4 bases and J dropped 3 bases, with 20 bases sitting between them.